These T cell receptor beta chains were read from a single sample in a study of OX40 agonist ivuxolimab in advanced cancers. Using immunoSEQ multiplex PCR, the repertoire was profiled, and TCRdb retains in-frame clones only, with some absent. The sample has 50,000 or so clones, roughly 91% seen once. The source was CD4+ or CD8+ T cells sorted from blood, collected in a trial of the OX40 agonist ivuxolimab. The receptor source for this set is an adult with an advanced solid tumor such as melanoma, head and neck, liver or kidney cancer. CDR3s include the opening cysteine and the closing phenylalanine or tryptophan. The order of the fields is V gene, J gene, clone size, D gene, CDR3 protein, CDR3 DNA. The D gene is left open where the match is weak. The size entry is marked missing in some rows and otherwise reads once, few, many or a size class.

v_call: TRBV27; j_call: TRBJ2-5; clone_size: -; d_call: TRBD2; cdr3_aa: CASSLSSGEQETQYF; cdr3_nt: TGTGCCAGCAGTTTATCTAGCGGGGAACAAGAGACCCAGTACTTC
v_call: TRBV7-9; j_call: TRBJ2-7; clone_size: -; d_call: TRBD2; cdr3_aa: CASSPGGPYEQYF; cdr3_nt: TGTGCCAGCAGCCCGGGAGGGCCCTACGAGCAGTACTTC
v_call: TRBV9; j_call: TRBJ2-7; clone_size: -; d_call: TRBD2; cdr3_aa: CASSVAMGRDEQYF; cdr3_nt: TGTGCCAGCAGCGTAGCAATGGGGAGGGACGAGCAGTACTTC
v_call: TRBV5-1; j_call: TRBJ2-2; clone_size: -; d_call: -; cdr3_aa: CASIGASNTGELFF; cdr3_nt: TGCGCCAGCATCGGGGCTTCGAACACCGGGGAGCTGTTTTTT
v_call: TRBV28; j_call: TRBJ2-7; clone_size: -; d_call: TRBD2; cdr3_aa: CASLGGSGRFEQYF; cdr3_nt: TGTGCCAGCCTAGGAGGTAGCGGGAGGTTCGAGCAGTACTTC
v_call: TRBV15; j_call: TRBJ1-1; clone_size: -; d_call: -; cdr3_aa: CATSSGTTPPNAFF; cdr3_nt: TGTGCCACCAGCAGTGGAACCACACCGCCTAATGCTTTCTTT
v_call: TRBV9; j_call: TRBJ2-2; clone_size: -; d_call: TRBD2; cdr3_aa: CASSGILSGRGGELFF; cdr3_nt: TGTGCCAGCAGCGGCATCTTGAGCGGGAGGGGCGGGGAGCTGTTTTTT
v_call: TRBV5-1; j_call: TRBJ1-2; clone_size: few; d_call: TRBD1; cdr3_aa: CAEEGPGQEMDYGYTF; cdr3_nt: TGCGCCGAAGAAGGTCCGGGACAGGAAATGGACTATGGCTACACCTTC
v_call: TRBV29-1; j_call: TRBJ2-7; clone_size: -; d_call: TRBD1; cdr3_aa: CSVEDGQGGYEQYF; cdr3_nt: TGCAGCGTTGAAGATGGACAGGGCGGGTACGAGCAGTACTTC
v_call: TRBV6-1; j_call: TRBJ1-2; clone_size: -; d_call: TRBD1; cdr3_aa: CASSGAGGRVNYGYTF; cdr3_nt: TGTGCCAGCAGTGGAGCAGGGGGCAGGGTTAACTATGGCTACACCTTC
v_call: TRBV7-7; j_call: TRBJ2-7; clone_size: -; d_call: -; cdr3_aa: CASSSDDNYEQYF; cdr3_nt: TGTGCTAGCAGCTCGGACGACAACTACGAGCAGTACTTC
v_call: TRBV27; j_call: TRBJ2-5; clone_size: -; d_call: -; cdr3_aa: CASSPRQHPRETQYF; cdr3_nt: TGTGCCAGCAGTCCCCGCCAGCATCCTAGAGAGACCCAGTACTTC
v_call: TRBV28; j_call: TRBJ2-7; clone_size: -; d_call: -; cdr3_aa: CASSSIDYYEQYF; cdr3_nt: TGTGCCAGCAGTTCCATAGATTACTACGAGCAGTACTTC
v_call: TRBV7-9; j_call: TRBJ1-2; clone_size: -; d_call: -; cdr3_aa: CASSLAVGGWYGYTF; cdr3_nt: TGTGCCAGCAGCTTAGCGGTCGGGGGTTGGTATGGCTACACCTTC
v_call: TRBV28; j_call: TRBJ2-3; clone_size: -; d_call: -; cdr3_aa: CASSSLTYSTDTQYF; cdr3_nt: TGTGCCAGCAGTTCCCTGACGTATAGCACAGATACGCAGTATTTT
v_call: TRBV29-1; j_call: TRBJ1-4; clone_size: -; d_call: -; cdr3_aa: CSGGGGDPNEKLFF; cdr3_nt: TGCAGTGGGGGTGGAGGGGATCCTAATGAAAAACTGTTTTTT
v_call: TRBV19; j_call: TRBJ2-7; clone_size: -; d_call: TRBD1; cdr3_aa: CATGDTSYEQYF; cdr3_nt: TGTGCTACAGGGGACACTTCCTACGAGCAGTACTTC
v_call: TRBV19; j_call: TRBJ2-2; clone_size: -; d_call: -; cdr3_aa: CASTMGGRGTGELFF; cdr3_nt: TGTGCCAGTACCATGGGGGGGCGAGGCACCGGGGAGCTGTTTTTT
v_call: TRBV19; j_call: TRBJ1-5; clone_size: -; d_call: TRBD1; cdr3_aa: CASGVQGEYSNQPQHF; cdr3_nt: TGTGCCAGTGGGGTCCAGGGGGAGTATAGCAATCAGCCCCAGCATTTT
v_call: TRBV27; j_call: TRBJ2-1; clone_size: -; d_call: TRBD2; cdr3_aa: CASSLTSGYNEQFF; cdr3_nt: TGTGCCAGCAGTTTGACTAGCGGGTACAATGAGCAGTTCTTC
v_call: TRBV7-8; j_call: TRBJ1-5; clone_size: few; d_call: TRBD1; cdr3_aa: CASSLGGTGRQPQHF; cdr3_nt: TGTGCCAGCAGCTTAGGAGGGACAGGGAGGCAGCCCCAGCATTTT
v_call: TRBV9; j_call: TRBJ2-1; clone_size: -; d_call: -; cdr3_aa: CASSVDVPGEQFF; cdr3_nt: TGTGCCAGCAGCGTAGATGTTCCGGGTGAGCAGTTCTTC
v_call: TRBV5-5; j_call: TRBJ1-3; clone_size: -; d_call: -; cdr3_aa: CASSQTRFSGNTIYF; cdr3_nt: TGTGCCAGCAGCCAAACAAGGTTCTCTGGAAACACCATATATTTT
v_call: TRBV27; j_call: TRBJ1-1; clone_size: -; d_call: -; cdr3_aa: CASSLGNGIEAFF; cdr3_nt: TGTGCCAGCAGTTTGGGTAATGGGATTGAAGCTTTCTTT
v_call: TRBV5-4; j_call: TRBJ2-1; clone_size: -; d_call: -; cdr3_aa: CASGSGPILSYNEQFF; cdr3_nt: TGTGCCAGCGGTAGCGGACCAATTCTCTCCTACAATGAGCAGTTCTTC
v_call: TRBV7-9; j_call: TRBJ2-7; clone_size: -; d_call: TRBD2; cdr3_aa: CASSSQTSGAYEQYF; cdr3_nt: TGTGCCAGCAGCTCCCAGACTAGCGGGGCCTACGAGCAGTACTTC
v_call: TRBV15; j_call: TRBJ2-5; clone_size: -; d_call: TRBD1; cdr3_aa: CATSRPDRGEETQYF; cdr3_nt: TGTGCCACCAGCAGACCGGACAGGGGTGAAGAGACCCAGTACTTC
v_call: TRBV2; j_call: TRBJ2-7; clone_size: -; d_call: -; cdr3_aa: CASSVIRTQAYEQYF; cdr3_nt: TGTGCCAGCAGTGTCATTCGGACGCAAGCCTACGAGCAGTACTTC
v_call: TRBV7-9; j_call: TRBJ2-1; clone_size: -; d_call: -; cdr3_aa: CASSFQTVGPNEQFF; cdr3_nt: TGTGCCAGCAGCTTTCAGACCGTAGGTCCCAATGAGCAGTTCTTC
v_call: TRBV4-2; j_call: TRBJ1-2; clone_size: -; d_call: TRBD1; cdr3_aa: CASSQPDRVGDNYGYTF; cdr3_nt: TGTGCCAGCAGCCAGCCGGACAGGGTGGGTGATAACTATGGCTACACCTTC
v_call: TRBV19; j_call: TRBJ2-7; clone_size: -; d_call: -; cdr3_aa: CASSMYAKTEQYF; cdr3_nt: TGTGCCAGTAGTATGTATGCGAAGACCGAGCAGTACTTC